This TCR beta chain was identified during a study of OX40 agonist ivuxolimab in advanced cancers. Study overall: Dose-escalation subjects each had hepatocellular carcinoma, melanoma, renal cell or head and neck cancer. General study findings and limits: With doses of 0.1-3.0 mg/kg, partial responders showed among the lowest clonal expansion.

This table comes from immunoSEQ multiplex PCR, and its TCRdb copy is limited to in-frame clones, with some not included. The table records about 80,000 clones, around 92% of them present only once. There are 15 residues in the CDR3. With V trimmed by 3 bases and J by 5 bases, 9 bases remained unmatched. Germline V lookup: CDR1 SGHDT, CDR2 YYEEEE. Regarding this clone: No antigen is known for it.

The specimen was CD4+ or CD8+ T cells sorted from blood, collected in a trial of the OX40 agonist ivuxolimab. The chain joins TRBV5-6 to TRBJ2-5; 8 positions agree with TRBD2. The receptor comes from an adult with an advanced solid tumor such as melanoma, head and neck, liver or kidney cancer. Here the CDR3 reads CASSSSGGPRETQYF. The CDR3 DNA reads as TGTGCCAGCAGCTCGTCGGGGGGGCCAAGGGAGACCCAGTACTTC.